This TCR beta chain was sequenced for a study of T cell repertoires in cytomegalovirus infection. Findings of the study overall: Accumulated public TCR beta family frequency recognized individuals carrying CMV together with the relevant HLA.

The germline CDR1 and CDR2 sequences are SEHNR and FQNEAQ (reference sequence). V lost 5 bases to trimming and J lost 0 bases; unmatched junction nucleotides: 6. CDR3 length equals 16 residues. A few counts support this clonotype. The antigen is undetermined. Via MiXCR, TCRdb re-called the reads, giving one row per CDR3 protein. The table records 510,000 or so distinct CDR3 sequences, around a quarter of them present only once. This sequence joins TRBV7-9 and TRBJ1-4, with 7 bases fitting TRBD1. Sequenced: PBMCs. This receptor was taken from a human donor in good health (CMV status not recorded). Some clones in this sample may be carry-over from other donors' samples. The CDR3 nucleotides read TGTGCCAGCAGCCCAGGGACAGCAGCAACTAATGAAAAACTGTTTTTT. This encodes CASSPGTAATNEKLFF.